What follows describes a single T cell receptor beta chain. The antigen remains undetermined. From germline, CDR1 is KGHSH and CDR2 LQKENI. V gave up 3 bases and J gave up 4 bases, with 15 bases separating them. The CDR3 has 16 residues. These data come from a study of cytomegalovirus exposure and HLA in healthy donors. Study context: In a previous analysis, 120 million or so unique TCR beta sequences were found from some 180 million T cells. Overall study results and limits: It was 150 to 200 TCR beta chains that were listed as cytomegalovirus-associated. Presence/absence analyses supposed approximately even sequencing depth among donors.

Vbeta (60) and Jbeta (13) primers were used in the PCR. Repertoires were generated with immunoSEQ multiplex PCR, while TCRdb's copy carries only in-frame clones and drops some. The table has about 110,000 clones, 70% to 80% seen once. The clonotype was recovered from a female donor in good health and CMV-seropositive. Sequencing was performed on PBMCs. This chain links TRBV18 with TRBJ2-2, with TRBD1 as a possible D gene (5 bases). CDR3 nucleotides: TGTGCCAGCTCACCCTCCCGGCAGGGTGGCACCGGGGAGCTGTTTTTT. Translated: CASSPSRQGGTGELFF.